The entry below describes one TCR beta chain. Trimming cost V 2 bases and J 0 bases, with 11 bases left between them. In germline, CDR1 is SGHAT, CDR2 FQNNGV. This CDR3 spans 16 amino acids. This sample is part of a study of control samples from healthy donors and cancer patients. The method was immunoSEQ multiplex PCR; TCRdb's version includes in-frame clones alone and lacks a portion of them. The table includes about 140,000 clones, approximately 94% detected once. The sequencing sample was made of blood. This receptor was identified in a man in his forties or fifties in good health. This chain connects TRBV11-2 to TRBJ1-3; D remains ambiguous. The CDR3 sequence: CASSLWTSSSGNTIYF. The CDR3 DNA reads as TGTGCCAGCAGCTTATGGACGTCGAGCTCTGGAAACACCATATATTTT. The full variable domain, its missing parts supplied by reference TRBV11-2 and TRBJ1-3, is EAGVAQSPRYKIIEKRQSVAFWCNPISGHATLYWYQQILGQGPKLLIQFQNNGVVDDSQLPKDRFSAERLKGVDSTLKIQPAKLEDSAVYLCASSLWTSSSGNTIYFGEGSWLTVV.